This is a list of T cell receptor beta chains from one sample in a study of cytomegalovirus exposure and HLA in healthy donors. Sequenced by immunoSEQ multiplex PCR; TCRdb stores in-frame clones only, minus some. Here the sample spans about 120,000 clones, over 60% being singletons. Sequencing was carried out using PBMCs. All receptors come from a man aged 25-45 years in good health and CMV-seropositive. Each CDR3 is given with its conserved first and last residue. A D gene is named only where the DNA matches it firmly. Some rows have no size entry. The others give once, few or many, or a class for an expanded clone.

clone_size	v_call	j_call	d_call	cdr3_aa	cdr3_nt
.	TRBV5-1	TRBJ1-6	TRBD1	CASSSRQGNSPLHF	TGCGCCAGCAGCTCTCGACAGGGAAATTCACCCCTCCACTTT
.	TRBV4-3	TRBJ1-1	.	CASSQEWGGTEAFF	TGCGCCAGCAGCCAAGAGTGGGGGGGCACTGAAGCTTTCTTT
.	TRBV27	TRBJ2-3	.	CASSLTGSTDTQYF	TGTGCCAGCAGTCTTACAGGGAGCACAGATACGCAGTATTTT
few	TRBV2	TRBJ2-3	.	CASSASFLSSAPDTQYF	TGTGCCAGCAGTGCTAGTTTTTTGAGCAGCGCCCCAGATACGCAGTATTTT
.	TRBV5-1	TRBJ1-1	TRBD1	CASSGGTGGITEAFF	TGCGCCAGCAGCGGAGGGACAGGGGGTATCACTGAAGCTTTCTTT
.	TRBV5-6	TRBJ2-1	TRBD1	CASSGTPGQGYNEQFF	TGTGCCAGCAGCGGAACACCGGGACAGGGTTACAATGAGCAGTTCTTC
.	TRBV9	TRBJ2-2	TRBD1	CASSVNLGTDVTGELFF	TGTGCCAGCAGCGTAAATCTTGGGACAGACGTCACCGGGGAGCTGTTTTTT
.	TRBV7-6	TRBJ1-1	.	CASSINRWSMNTEAFF	TGTGCCAGCAGCATCAACCGTTGGAGTATGAACACTGAAGCTTTCTTT
.	TRBV19	TRBJ1-5	TRBD1	CASSINRQGDQPQHF	TGTGCCAGTAGTATTAATCGACAGGGCGATCAGCCCCAGCATTTT
few	TRBV6-6	TRBJ2-1	TRBD2	CASSQGLAGLTEQFF	TGTGCCAGCAGTCAGGGACTAGCGGGGCTGACTGAGCAGTTCTTC
.	TRBV5-1	TRBJ2-5	TRBD1	CASSPTGGRVLETQYF	TGCGCCAGCAGCCCGACAGGGGGCCGTGTTTTAGAGACCCAGTACTTC
once	TRBV10-3	TRBJ2-5	TRBD2	CAVGGGLGETQYF	TGTGCCGTCGGCGGGGGACTAGGAGAGACCCAGTACTTC
.	TRBV5-1	TRBJ2-7	TRBD1	CASSGNRGGNEQYF	TGCGCCAGCAGCGGCAACAGGGGTGGTAACGAGCAGTACTTC
.	TRBV13	TRBJ2-5	.	CASSFSQQETQYF	TGTGCCAGCAGCTTCTCCCAGCAAGAGACCCAGTACTTC
once	TRBV18	TRBJ2-5	TRBD1	CASSLTRTGGFETQYF	TGTGCCAGCTCATTAACACGGACAGGGGGCTTTGAGACCCAGTACTTC
once	TRBV11-3	TRBJ1-1	TRBD1	CASSLVGTGDTEAFF	TGTGCCAGCAGCTTAGTTGGGACAGGGGACACTGAAGCTTTCTTT
.	TRBV12-5	TRBJ1-1	.	CASGGVQGNTEAFF	TGTGCTAGTGGTGGCGTACAGGGGAACACTGAAGCTTTCTTT
.	TRBV27	TRBJ2-7	TRBD1	CASSLVGQGRSYEQYF	TGTGCCAGCAGTTTAGTTGGACAGGGTCGTTCCTACGAGCAGTACTTC
.	TRBV5-6	TRBJ2-7	.	CASSLGGRSYEQYF	TGTGCCAGCAGCTTGGGAGGGAGAAGCTACGAGCAGTACTTC
few	TRBV19	TRBJ1-2	.	CASSPHRQVADGYTF	TGTGCCAGTAGTCCCCACAGGCAAGTGGCGGATGGCTACACCTTC
.	TRBV19	TRBJ1-2	TRBD1	CASSRGQGENSYTF	TGTGCCAGTAGTAGGGGACAGGGGGAGAATAGCTACACCTTC
few	TRBV9	TRBJ1-4	.	CASSEGGATNEKLFF	TGTGCCAGCAGCGAAGGGGGGGCAACTAATGAAAAACTGTTTTTT
.	TRBV6-1	TRBJ1-6	TRBD1	CASSGMGQGGSPLHF	TGTGCCAGCAGTGGTATGGGACAGGGAGGTTCACCCCTCCACTTT
.	TRBV15	TRBJ2-5	.	CATSRDRGLQETQYF	TGTGCCACCAGCAGAGACAGGGGCCTTCAAGAGACCCAGTACTTC
.	TRBV7-9	TRBJ1-2	.	CASSLARSDGYPF	TGTGCCAGCAGCTTAGCGAGGTCTGATGGCTACCCCTTC
.	TRBV28	TRBJ1-5	.	CASSSTHSTGYNQPQHF	TGTGCCAGCAGTTCGACACACTCTACAGGGTACAATCAGCCCCAGCATTTT
.	TRBV10-3	TRBJ2-7	TRBD2	CAISEGGGGYEQYF	TGTGCCATCAGTGAGGGCGGGGGGGGATACGAGCAGTACTTC
.	TRBV30	TRBJ1-4	TRBD1	CAWSRTGAEEKLFF	TGTGCCTGGAGTAGGACAGGGGCGGAGGAAAAACTGTTTTTT
.	TRBV11-2	TRBJ1-4	TRBD1	CASSLDRGEKLFF	TGTGCCAGCAGCTTGGACAGGGGTGAAAAACTGTTTTTT
.	TRBV19	TRBJ1-5	.	CASTKRRDQPQHF	TGTGCCAGTACCAAACGGAGGGATCAGCCCCAGCATTTT
.	TRBV6-6	TRBJ1-5	.	CASSLSGSNQPQHF	TGTGCCAGCAGCCTCAGCGGTAGCAATCAGCCCCAGCATTTT
.	TRBV7-9	TRBJ1-2	.	CASSQEVSGYTF	TGTGCCAGCAGTCAGGAAGTCAGTGGCTACACCTTC
.	TRBV23-1	TRBJ2-3	TRBD1	CASSQGQGEPGKLNPLRTDTQYF	TGCGCCAGCAGTCAAGGACAGGGCGAACCAGGGAAACTAAACCCTCTTCGCACAGATACGCAGTATTTT